The clone carrying this TCR beta chain was counted a single time. The CDR3 runs to 14 residues. CDR1 is GTSNPN, CDR2 SVGIG, per germline (reference sequence). The V end was cut by 3 bases, the J end by 6 bases, with 15 bases between. Profiled with immunoSEQ multiplex PCR; TCRdb holds only in-frame clones, not every one. This sample yields under 30,000 clones, of which about 88% are seen a single time; 9.9% belongs to the top ten. This record belongs to a study of blood T cell repertoires in COVID-19. V is TRBV30 and J is TRBJ1-5; no definite D call. The sample consisted of peripheral blood. This receptor was obtained from a human donor in a cohort sampled during active COVID-19. CDR3 region: CAWSDGPTGQPQHF. The DNA of the CDR3 is TGTGCCTGGAGCGACGGCCCTACGGGTCAGCCCCAGCATTTT.